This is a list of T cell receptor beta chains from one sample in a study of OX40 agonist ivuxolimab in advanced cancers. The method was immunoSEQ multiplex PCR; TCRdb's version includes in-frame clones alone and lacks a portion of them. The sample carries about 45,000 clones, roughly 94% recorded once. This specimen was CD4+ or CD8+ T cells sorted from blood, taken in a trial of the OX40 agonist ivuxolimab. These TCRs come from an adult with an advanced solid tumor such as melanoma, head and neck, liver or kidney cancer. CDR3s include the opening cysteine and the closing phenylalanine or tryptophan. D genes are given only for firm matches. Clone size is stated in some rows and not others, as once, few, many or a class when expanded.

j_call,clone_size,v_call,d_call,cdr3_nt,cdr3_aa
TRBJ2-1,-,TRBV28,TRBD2,TGTGCCAGCAGTTTACTAGCGGGATTAAACAATGAGCAGTTCTTC,CASSLLAGLNNEQFF
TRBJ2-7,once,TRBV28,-,TGTGCCAGCAGTTTGTCGGTCCACGAGCAGTACTTC,CASSLSVHEQYF
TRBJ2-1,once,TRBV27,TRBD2,TGTGCCAGCAGTTCCGGGACTAGCGGATACAATGAGCAGTTCTTC,CASSSGTSGYNEQFF
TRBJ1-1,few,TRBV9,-,TGTGCCAGCAGCGTAGGGGGGGACACTGAAGCTTTCTTT,CASSVGGDTEAFF
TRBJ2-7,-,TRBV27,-,TGTGCCAGCCGGTTGAGGCACGAGCAGTACTTC,CASRLRHEQYF
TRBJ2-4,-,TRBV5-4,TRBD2,TGTGCCAGCAGCGGCGGGAGGGCCAAAAACATTCAGTACTTC,CASSGGRAKNIQYF
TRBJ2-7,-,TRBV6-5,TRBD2,TGTGCCAGCAGGCCTCTAGCGGGAGCCCACGAGCAGTACTTC,CASRPLAGAHEQYF
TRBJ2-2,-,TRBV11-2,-,TGTGCCAGCAGCTTTAGCACCGGGGAGCTGTTTTTT,CASSFSTGELFF
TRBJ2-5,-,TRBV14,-,TGTGCCAGCAGCCAAGCCCCGGTTATTAAAATCCCCCACCAAGAGACCCAGTACTTC,CASSQAPVIKIPHQETQYF
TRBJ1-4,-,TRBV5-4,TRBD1,TGTGCCAGCAGCTTGCGGAACTTACAGGGGGAAAAACTGTTTTTT,CASSLRNLQGEKLFF
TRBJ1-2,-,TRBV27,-,TGTGCCAGCAGTTCTGGACCCAACTATGGCTACACCTTC,CASSSGPNYGYTF
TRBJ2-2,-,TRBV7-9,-,TGTGCCAGCAGCTTCTGGGATGGCACCGGGGAGCTGTTTTTT,CASSFWDGTGELFF
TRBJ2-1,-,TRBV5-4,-,TGTGCCAGCAGCTGGATGCCGACTGACTATGAGCAGTTCTTC,CASSWMPTDYEQFF
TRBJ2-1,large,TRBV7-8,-,TGTGCCAGCAGCTTAGCGGCGGGGATACCCTACAATGAGCAGTTCTTC,CASSLAAGIPYNEQFF
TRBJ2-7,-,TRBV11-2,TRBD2,TGTGCCAGCAGCTTGTCTAGCGGCTACGAGCAGTACTTC,CASSLSSGYEQYF
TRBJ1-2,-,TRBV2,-,TGTGCCAGCAGTGAAATGGGAGGAAACTATGGCTACACCTTC,CASSEMGGNYGYTF
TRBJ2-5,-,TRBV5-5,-,TGTGCCAGCAGCCAGTCCGGGACCCCAAGGGAGACCCAGTACTTC,CASSQSGTPRETQYF
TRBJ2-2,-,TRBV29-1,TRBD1,TGCAGCTTTTACCGGGACAGGGGGTCGCTAGGGGAGCTGTTTTTT,CSFYRDRGSLGELFF
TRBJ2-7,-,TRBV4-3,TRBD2,TGCGCCAGCAGCCAATTTCATGGGACTATCTCCTACGAGCAGTACTTC,CASSQFHGTISYEQYF
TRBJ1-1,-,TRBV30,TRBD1,TGTGCCTGGACCAAGGACAGGGCTGAAGCTTTCTTT,CAWTKDRAEAFF
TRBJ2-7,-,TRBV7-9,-,TGTGCCAGCGAAATGGGTCACGAGCAGTACTTC,CASEMGHEQYF
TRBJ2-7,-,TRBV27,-,TGTGCCAGCAGTTGGGACCCTTCCTACGAGCAGTACTTC,CASSWDPSYEQYF
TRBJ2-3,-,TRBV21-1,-,TGTGCCAGCATCCGCCAGGAAGGGGAGGGCACAGATACGCAGTATTTT,CASIRQEGEGTDTQYF
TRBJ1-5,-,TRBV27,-,TGTGCCAGCAGTTTATCCGGGGGCAATCAGCCCCAGCATTTT,CASSLSGGNQPQHF
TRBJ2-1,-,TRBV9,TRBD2,TGTGCCAGCAGCGTAGCCGGGACTAGCGGGAAGAATGAGCAGTTCTTC,CASSVAGTSGKNEQFF
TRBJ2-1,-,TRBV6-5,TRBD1,TGTGCCAGCAGCCCCGGGACAGGGCCCCACAATGAGCAGTTCTTC,CASSPGTGPHNEQFF
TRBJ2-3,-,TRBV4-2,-,TGTGCCAGCAGCCAAGGACTGGATCGTGATACGCAGTATTTT,CASSQGLDRDTQYF
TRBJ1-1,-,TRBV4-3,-,TGCGCCAGCAGGCAGCGGGGGGGAGACACTGAAGCTTTCTTT,CASRQRGGDTEAFF
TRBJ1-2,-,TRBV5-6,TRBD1,TGTGCCAGCAGCTCAGGGGGTATGGGCTATGGCTACACCTTC,CASSSGGMGYGYTF
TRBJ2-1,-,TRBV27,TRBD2,TGTGCCAGCAGTTCCGGGACTAGCGGCTACAATGAGCAGTTCTTC,CASSSGTSGYNEQFF